This T cell receptor beta chain appears in the sequencing data of a study of T cell responses to AZD1222 COVID-19 vaccine. General study results and limits: Most donors were white British, females outnumbered males, and clonal diversity was possibly underestimated. Baseline seropositivity characterized only 5 to 7 AZD1222 recipients. Regions left unmutated in variants are reportedly the target of nearly half of spike-specific TCRs.

This table comes from immunoSEQ multiplex PCR, and its TCRdb copy is limited to in-frame clones, with some not included. The sample has about 180,000 clones, about nine tenths seen once. Germline V gives CDR1 MNHEY, CDR2 SMNVEV (reference sequence). With 0 bases removed from V and 10 bases from J, the gap between germline ends came to 19 bases. The CDR3 spans 15 residues. With respect to this clone: What it binds is not known.

The rearrangement uses TRBV27 and TRBJ2-7; D perhaps matches TRBD1 (6 bases). This TCR derives from an adult who received the AZD1222 COVID-19 vaccine. This specimen was peripheral blood, taken 28 days after the second AZD1222 dose. The CDR3 sequence: CASSLSPSGDTEQYF. Written as DNA, the CDR3 is TGTGCCAGCAGTTTATCCCCCTCAGGGGATACGGAACAGTACTTC.